The entry below gives a single T cell receptor (beta chain) sequence along with its context. The sample originates from a study of shared clonotypes between healthy human individuals. Cells designated naive CD8 were CD45RO-negative and were positively selected for CCR7, with terminally differentiated effector memory CD45RA+ cells excluded. Sequencing was performed with immunoSEQ multiplex PCR; in TCRdb, only in-frame clones are kept and a portion is missing. The sample yields some 2 million clones, 85% to 95% seen once. Germline CDR1 is SNHLY and CDR2 is FYNNEI. V was cut by 2 bases and J by 7 bases, with 12 bases left in between. The CDR3 is 14 amino acids.

The genes are TRBV2 and TRBJ2-1; D call uncertain. The TCR comes from a man younger than 30 in good health. The sequencing input was naive CD8+ T cells sorted from blood. CDR3 amino acids: CASSEWVARNEQFF. The CDR3 DNA is TGTGCCAGCAGTGAATGGGTCGCGAGAAATGAGCAGTTCTTC.